One sample yielded the 24 T cell receptor beta chains listed below, sequenced in a study of cytomegalovirus exposure and HLA in healthy donors. Both 60 Vbeta primers and 13 Jbeta primers went into the PCR. Generated by immunoSEQ multiplex PCR, the TCRdb table keeps only in-frame clones and is missing some. This table has about 180,000 clones, roughly 77% appearing once. Source material: PBMCs. These receptors were taken from a woman in her fifties or sixties in good health and CMV-seropositive.

This clone was seen a few times. V usage is TRBV9 and J usage is TRBJ1-1; D may be TRBD1 (5 bases). CDR1 is SGDLS, CDR2 YYNGEE, per germline. V shed 0 bases and J shed 7 bases, with 7 bases lying between them. The CDR3 runs to 12 residues. CDR3 nucleotide sequence: TGTGCCAGCAGCGTAGGTCAGGGTGAAGCTTTCTTT. This translates into CASSVGQGEAFF.

This rearrangement joins TRBV4-2 to TRBJ2-7; D is undetermined. The CDR3 is 13 amino acids. V dropped 4 bases and J dropped 0 bases, with 7 bases sitting between them. Germline V gene sequence: CDR1 LGHNA, CDR2 YNFKEQ. CDR3 amino acids: CASSPQDSYEQYF. The CDR3 bases are TGTGCCAGCAGCCCCCAGGACTCCTACGAGCAGTACTTC.

J is TRBJ1-1 and V is TRBV25-1; no clear D. The CDR3 sequence is 13 residues long. Germline V gene data show CDR1 as MGHDK and CDR2 as SYGVNS. Trimming removed 4 bases from V and 5 bases from J, with 11 bases in between. The CDR3 loop reads CASSVGGQTEAFF. The DNA of the CDR3 is TGTGCCAGCAGTGTAGGTGGGCAGACTGAAGCTTTCTTT. Combining the CDR3 with reference TRBV25-1 and TRBJ1-1 gives the whole variable domain EADIYQTPRYLVIGTGKKITLECSQTMGHDKMYWYQQDPGMELHLIHYSYGVNSTEKGDLSSESTVSRIRTEHFPLTLESARPSHTSQYLCASSVGGQTEAFFGQGTRLTVV.

The J gene is TRBJ2-2, the V gene TRBV9; the D gene is possibly TRBD1 (5 bases). The CDR3 runs to 16 residues. Germline V gene data show CDR1 as SGDLS and CDR2 as YYNGEE. V was cut by 1 base and J by 2 bases, with 12 bases left in between. CDR3 residues: CASSVTAGANTGELFF. Here the CDR3 DNA reads TGTGCCAGCAGCGTAACCGCTGGGGCTAACACCGGGGAGCTGTTTTTT.

This rearrangement joins TRBV4-3 to TRBJ2-1; D is possibly TRBD1 (6 bases). Trimming stripped 4 bases from V and 8 bases from J, with 12 bases between. Germline CDR1 reads LGHNA; CDR2 reads YSLEER. The CDR3 has 13 residues. The CDR3 protein is CASSLQGHDEQFF. The CDR3 bases are TGCGCCAGCAGCCTACAGGGACATGATGAGCAGTTCTTC.

V gene TRBV11-3 combines with J gene TRBJ1-1, with 7 bases aligning to TRBD1. The CDR3 is 14 residues long. V was pared by 5 bases and J by 0 bases, with 3 bases of the junction left unmatched. Germline CDR1 is SGHNT and CDR2 is YENEEA. The DNA of the CDR3 is TGTGCCAGCAGCGGGGACAGTTTGAACACTGAAGCTTTCTTT. This encodes CASSGDSLNTEAFF.

The chain has TRBV7-9 and TRBJ2-7; no firm D call. This CDR3 comprises 14 residues. Germline lookup yields CDR1 SEHNR and CDR2 FQNEAQ (reference sequence). The ends were cut back, 5 bases at V and 2 bases at J, with 13 bases in the middle. CDR3 coding DNA: TGTGCCAGCAGCGATGCCGCAACAGCCTACGAGCAGTACTTC. It encodes CASSDAATAYEQYF.

The chain links TRBV7-9 to TRBJ1-2, with 7 bases that match TRBD1. Unmatched junction bases numbered 5, after V lost 3 bases and J lost 4 bases. This CDR3 has 14 amino acids. Germline V gene sequence: CDR1 SEHNR, CDR2 FQNEAQ (reference sequence). CDR3 coding DNA: TGTGCCAGCAGCTTTGCGGACAGGCTCTATGGCTACACCTTC. Amino acid sequence: CASSFADRLYGYTF.

The chain joins TRBV11-2 to TRBJ2-3; 8 bases are a match to TRBD1. Trimming removed 5 bases from V and 1 base from J; junction bases left unmatched: 11. The CDR3 is 17 residues long. Germline loops: CDR1 SGHAT, CDR2 FQNNGV. The CDR3 spells CASSILRGQRGTDTQYF. CDR3 sequence (DNA): TGTGCCAGCAGCATCCTCAGGGGGCAAAGGGGCACAGATACGCAGTATTTT. The whole variable domain, remainder taken from reference TRBV11-2 and TRBJ2-3, is EAGVAQSPRYKIIEKRQSVAFWCNPISGHATLYWYQQILGQGPKLLIQFQNNGVVDDSQLPKDRFSAERLKGVDSTLKIQPAKLEDSAVYLCASSILRGQRGTDTQYFGPGTRLTVL.

This sequence joins TRBV30 and TRBJ2-5; D might be TRBD2 (5 bases). Germline V gene data show CDR1 as GTSNPN and CDR2 as SVGIG (reference sequence). The CDR3 is made up of 15 amino acids. V was trimmed by 3 bases and J by 0 bases, leaving 14 bases between them. The CDR3 region is CAWRVSGGHQETQYF. The CDR3 nucleotides read TGTGCCTGGAGGGTTTCGGGCGGGCACCAAGAGACCCAGTACTTC.

As to this clone: The germline gene is not matched at one end of the junction; a read error may be the cause. The J gene is TRBJ1-2, the V gene TRBV7-9; 9 bases map to TRBD1. The germline V gene encodes CDR1 SEHNR and CDR2 FQNEAQ (reference sequence). This CDR3 contains 14 residues. This chain's CDR3 is CSSSEQGALGGYTF. CDR3 DNA sequence: TGTTCCAGCAGCGAACAGGGGGCTCTTGGTGGCTACACCTTC.

The chain uses TRBV21-1 and TRBJ1-6; TRBD1, the table's D call, was not compared with the DNA. TRBV21-1 is noted as a pseudogene. This CDR3 comprises 16 residues. As DNA, the CDR3 is TGTGCCAGCACTGGGACAGGGAGCTCCTATAATTCACCCCTCCACTTT. This sequence encodes CASTGTGSSYNSPLHF.

This chain joins TRBV5-4 and TRBJ2-1; 7 nucleotides line up with TRBD2. Trimming removed 5 bases from V and 0 bases from J; junction bases left unmatched: 8. Looked up from germline, CDR1 is SGHNT and CDR2 is YYREEE (reference sequence). The CDR3 is made up of 16 amino acids. The CDR3 DNA sequence: TGTGCCAGCAGTTCCGATAGCGGGTACTCCTACAATGAGCAGTTCTTC. Its translation is CASSSDSGYSYNEQFF.

CDR3 loop: CASSLGLLAGGRETQYF. As DNA, the CDR3 is TGTGCCAGCAGCTTAGGGTTACTAGCGGGGGGGAGAGAGACCCAGTACTTC. The gene calls are TRBV7-2 and TRBJ2-5, with 13 positions matching TRBD2. The J segment lost 4 bases and the V segment lost 1 base, leaving 6 bases of the junction unmatched. CDR3 size: 17 residues. CDR1 and CDR2 (germline): SGHTA, FQGNSA.

The gene calls are TRBV28 and TRBJ2-3; 14 nucleotides match TRBD2. The V segment lost 6 bases and the J segment 0 bases; nucleotides outside the gene matches: 5. CDR1 is MDHEN, CDR2 SYDVKM, per germline. The length of the CDR3 is 17 residues. In nucleotides, the CDR3 is TGTGCCAGCAGCCTTCGGACTAGCGGGAGGAGCACAGATACGCAGTATTTT. This encodes CASSLRTSGRSTDTQYF.

The CDR3: CASSNGQRTYEQYF. CDR3 in DNA: TGTGCCAGCAGCAACGGACAGAGGACCTACGAGCAGTACTTC. J is TRBJ2-7 and V is TRBV6-5; tentatively, D is TRBD1 (6 bases). V gave up 6 bases and J gave up 2 bases, with 14 bases separating them. CDR1 and CDR2 (germline): MNHEY, SVGAGI. The CDR3 totals 14 residues.

Turning to this clone: Germline is not matched at one junction end, which may reflect a read error. The chain uses TRBV7-7 and TRBJ2-3; 9 bases are a match to TRBD1. Per the germline V gene, CDR1 is SSHAT and CDR2 is FNYEAQ (reference sequence). The CDR3 has 14 amino acids. The CDR3 sequence: CASSPGQGQDTQYF. CDR3 nucleotide sequence: TGTGCTAGCAGCCCCGGACAGGGGCAAGATACGCAGTATTTT.

This clone has just a few counts. This chain connects TRBV4-2 to TRBJ1-4; no definite D call. V was cut by 1 base and J by 7 bases, with 16 bases left in between. The CDR3 length is 16 residues. CDR1 and CDR2 from the germline V gene are LGHNA and YNFKEQ. The CDR3 DNA reads TGTGCCAGCAGCCAAGGGAACCCGGCGCGGGGTGAAAAACTGTTTTTT. As protein: CASSQGNPARGEKLFF.

V gene TRBV7-2 combines with J gene TRBJ2-5, with unresolved D. Germline values: CDR1 SGHTA, CDR2 FQGNSA. Trimming took 4 bases from V and 5 from J, leaving 5 bases between them. The CDR3 loop spans 11 amino acids. Here the CDR3 DNA reads TGTGCCAGCAGCTCGTTGGAGACCCAGTACTTC. This translates into CASSSLETQYF.

This clone was counted a few times. The chain couples TRBV29-1 to TRBJ1-4; D is perhaps TRBD1 (6 bases). Between the trimmed V and J ends, which lost 2 bases and 10 bases, there was a span of 14 bases. The CDR3 totals 13 residues. The germline V gene has CDR1 SQVTM and CDR2 ANQGSEA. The CDR3 sequence: CSVEITGPRKLFF. CDR3 nucleotides: TGCAGCGTTGAAATCACAGGGCCCAGAAAACTGTTTTTT.

This clone was detected only a few times. The CDR3 loop reads CASRSGQDRNQPQHF. The CDR3 nucleotides are TGTGCCAGCAGGTCGGGACAGGACCGCAATCAGCCCCAGCATTTT. The chain carries TRBV6-5 and TRBJ1-5, with 8 bases aligning to TRBD1. The CDR3 runs 15 residues. CDR1 is MNHEY, CDR2 SVGAGI, per germline. Trimming cost V 6 bases and J 2 bases; bases outside gene matches: 6.

This chain uses TRBV6-1 with TRBJ1-1; 10 bases align to TRBD1. Germline V CDR1 and CDR2: MNHNS, SASEGT. CDR3 length: 13 residues. V gave up 8 bases and J gave up 1 base; unmatched junction bases: 1. The DNA for the CDR3 is TGTGCCAGCCGGACAGGGGGGAACACTGAAGCTTTCTTT. Protein: CASRTGGNTEAFF.

This clone showed up just once. This chain joins TRBV4-2 and TRBJ1-4; D remains unclear. The CDR3 sequence is 12 residues long. The V and J ends lost 0 bases and 8 bases respectively, with 4 bases between them. Germline V gene data show CDR1 as LGHNA and CDR2 as YNFKEQ. The CDR3 region is CASSQDEEKLFF. CDR3 nucleotide sequence: TGTGCCAGCAGCCAAGACGAGGAAAAACTGTTTTTT.

The V gene is TRBV5-1, the J gene TRBJ2-3, with D possibly being TRBD2 (5 bases). Trimming took off 0 bases at V and 4 bases at J, with 12 bases between the two ends. Germline assignment: CDR1 SGHRS and CDR2 YFSETQ. The CDR3 is 15 residues long. For the CDR3, the DNA is TGCGCCAGCAGCTTGGCACCGGGGTTCTCAGATACGCAGTATTTT. Amino acids: CASSLAPGFSDTQYF.